These 4 T cell receptor beta chains were all obtained from the same sample, sequenced in a study of blood T cell repertoires in COVID-19. Sequencing used immunoSEQ multiplex PCR; TCRdb keeps in-frame clones, though not all of them. The sample has approximately 240,000 clones; 70% to 90% are singletons. Sequenced sample: peripheral blood. These receptors originate from a man over 45 who had recovered from COVID-19.

The chain is built from TRBV7-2 and TRBJ2-5, with TRBD1 matching over 9 bases. After removal of 5 bases from V and 5 bases from J, the junction contained 6 bases not matched to a gene. Germline assignment: CDR1 SGHTA and CDR2 FQGNSA. The CDR3 has 14 amino acids. Here the CDR3 reads CASSMDRGSETQYF. The CDR3 DNA reads as TGTGCCAGCAGCATGGACAGGGGATCGGAGACCCAGTACTTC.

The chain recombines TRBV4-1 with TRBJ2-5, with D possibly matching TRBD2 (6 bases). Germline V gene lookup returns CDR1 MGHRA and CDR2 YSYEKL. Trimming shortened V by 4 bases and J by 3 bases, and 12 bases separated the two germline ends. The CDR3 loop spans 14 amino acids. CDR3 protein: CASSPGTEEETQYF. The CDR3 nucleotides are TGCGCCAGCAGCCCCGGGACTGAAGAAGAGACCCAGTACTTC.

The chain joins TRBV28 to TRBJ1-2; maybe TRBD1 (5 bases). This CDR3 spans 15 amino acids. Per the germline V gene, CDR1 is MDHEN and CDR2 is SYDVKM. The V end lost 2 bases, the J end lost 8 bases, and 18 bases lay between the germline ends. The CDR3 loop reads CASSLPPGPTRGYTF. The CDR3 DNA follows: TGTGCCAGCAGTTTACCTCCGGGACCGACTAGGGGCTACACCTTC.

For this clone: The junction shows a germline mismatch at one end, possibly a read error. The V and J genes are TRBV29-1 and TRBJ2-1; 9 positions match TRBD2. CDR1 is SQVTM, CDR2 ANQGSEA, per germline. This CDR3 is built from 14 residues. Here the CDR3 reads CLRAVAGVPNEQFF. In DNA, the CDR3 is TGTTTGAGGGCGGTAGCGGGAGTTCCCAATGAGCAGTTCTTC.